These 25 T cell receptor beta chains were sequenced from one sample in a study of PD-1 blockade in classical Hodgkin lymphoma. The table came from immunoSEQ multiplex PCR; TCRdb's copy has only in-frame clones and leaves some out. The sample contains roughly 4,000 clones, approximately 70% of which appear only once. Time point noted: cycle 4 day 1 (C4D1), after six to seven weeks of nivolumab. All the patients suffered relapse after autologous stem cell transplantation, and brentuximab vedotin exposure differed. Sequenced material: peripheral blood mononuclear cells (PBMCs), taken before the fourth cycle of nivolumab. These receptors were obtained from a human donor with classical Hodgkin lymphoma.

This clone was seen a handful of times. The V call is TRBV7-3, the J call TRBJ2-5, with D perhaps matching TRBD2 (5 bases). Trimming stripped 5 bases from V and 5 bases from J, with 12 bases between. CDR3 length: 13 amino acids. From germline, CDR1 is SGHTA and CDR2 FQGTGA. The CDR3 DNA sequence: TGTGCCAGCAGCACGGAGGTGGGGGAGACCCAGTACTTC. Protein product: CASSTEVGETQYF. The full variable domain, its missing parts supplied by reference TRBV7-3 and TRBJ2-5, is GAGVSQTPSNKVTEKGKYVELRCDPISGHTALYWYRQSLGQGPEFLIYFQGTGAADDSGLPNDRFFAVRPEGSVSTLKIQRTERGDSAVYLCASSTEVGETQYFGPGTRLLVL.

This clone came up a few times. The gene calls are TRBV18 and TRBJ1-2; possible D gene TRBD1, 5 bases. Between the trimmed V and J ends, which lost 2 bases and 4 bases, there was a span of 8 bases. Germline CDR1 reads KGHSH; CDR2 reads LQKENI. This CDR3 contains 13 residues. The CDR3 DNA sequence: TGTGCCAGCTCACCAGACAGCCTCTATGGCTACACCTTC. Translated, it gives CASSPDSLYGYTF. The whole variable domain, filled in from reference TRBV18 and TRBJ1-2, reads NAGVMQNPRHLVRRRGQEARLRCSPMKGHSHVYWYRQLPEEGLKFMVYLQKENIIDESGMPKERFSAEFPKEGPSILRIQQVVRGDSAAYFCASSPDSLYGYTFGSGTRLTVV.

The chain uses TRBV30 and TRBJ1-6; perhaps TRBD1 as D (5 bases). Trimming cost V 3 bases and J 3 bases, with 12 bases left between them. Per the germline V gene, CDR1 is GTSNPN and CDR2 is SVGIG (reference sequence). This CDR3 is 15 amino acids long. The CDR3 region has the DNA TGTGCCTGGAGGAGGGACGGAATCTATAATTCACCCCTCCACTTT. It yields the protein CAWRRDGIYNSPLHF.

This CDR3 reads CASRSTEGADRNYGYTF. CDR3 DNA sequence: TGTGCCAGCAGATCCACAGAGGGGGCCGACCGCAACTATGGCTACACCTTC. The rearrangement uses TRBV7-9 and TRBJ1-2; 7 bases are a match to TRBD1. The junction had 15 bases not matched to a gene; V was cut back by 6 bases and J by 2 bases. The CDR3 totals 17 residues. CDR1 is SEHNR, CDR2 FQNEAQ, per germline (reference sequence).

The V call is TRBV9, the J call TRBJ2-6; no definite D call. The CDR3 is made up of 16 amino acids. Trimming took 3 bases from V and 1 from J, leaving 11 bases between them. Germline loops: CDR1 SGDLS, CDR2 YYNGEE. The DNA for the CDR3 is TGTGCCAGCAGCGGATCGACGGAATCTGGGGCCAACGTCCTGACTTTC. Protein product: CASSGSTESGANVLTF.

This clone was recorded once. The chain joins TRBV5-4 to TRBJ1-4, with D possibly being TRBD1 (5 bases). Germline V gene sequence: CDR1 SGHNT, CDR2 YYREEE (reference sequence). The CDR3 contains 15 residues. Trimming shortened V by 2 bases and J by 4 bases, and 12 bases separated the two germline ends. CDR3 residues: CASSLKTGGNEKLFF. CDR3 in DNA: TGTGCCAGCAGCTTAAAAACGGGGGGTAATGAAAAACTGTTTTTT.

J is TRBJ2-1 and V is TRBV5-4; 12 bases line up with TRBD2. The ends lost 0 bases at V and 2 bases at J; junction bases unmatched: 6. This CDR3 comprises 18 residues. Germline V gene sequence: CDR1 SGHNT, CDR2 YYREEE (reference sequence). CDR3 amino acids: CASSLGLAGVTAYNEQFF. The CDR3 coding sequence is TGTGCCAGCAGCTTGGGACTAGCGGGAGTCACCGCCTACAATGAGCAGTTCTTC.

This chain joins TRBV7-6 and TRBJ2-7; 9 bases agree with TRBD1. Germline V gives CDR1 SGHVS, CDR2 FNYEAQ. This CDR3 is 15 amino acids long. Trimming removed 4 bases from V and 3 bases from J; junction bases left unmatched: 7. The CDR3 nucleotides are TGTGCCAGCAGCTCCGGACAGGGGCTAGACTACGAGCAGTACTTC. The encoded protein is CASSSGQGLDYEQYF.

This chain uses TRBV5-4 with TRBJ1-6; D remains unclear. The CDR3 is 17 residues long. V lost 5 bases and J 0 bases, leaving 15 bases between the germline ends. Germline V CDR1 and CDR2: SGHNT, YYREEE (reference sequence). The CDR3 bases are TGTGCCAGCAGTCTCGGCTGGCGGAGCTCCTATAATTCACCCCTCCACTTT. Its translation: CASSLGWRSSYNSPLHF.

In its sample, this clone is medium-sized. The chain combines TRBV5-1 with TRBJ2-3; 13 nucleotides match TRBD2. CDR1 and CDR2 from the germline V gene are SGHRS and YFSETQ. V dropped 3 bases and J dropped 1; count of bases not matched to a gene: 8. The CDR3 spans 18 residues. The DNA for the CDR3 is TGCGCCAGCAGCTCCCGCGGGACTAGCGGGGAACGCACAGATACGCAGTATTTT. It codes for CASSSRGTSGERTDTQYF.

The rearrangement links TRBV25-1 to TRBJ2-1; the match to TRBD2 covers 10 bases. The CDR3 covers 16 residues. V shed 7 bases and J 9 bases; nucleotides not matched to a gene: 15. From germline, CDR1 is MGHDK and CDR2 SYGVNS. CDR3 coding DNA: TGTGCCAGCATAGTCTCTTTAGCGGGGGGCGCGTCTGAGCAGTTCTTC. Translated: CASIVSLAGGASEQFF.

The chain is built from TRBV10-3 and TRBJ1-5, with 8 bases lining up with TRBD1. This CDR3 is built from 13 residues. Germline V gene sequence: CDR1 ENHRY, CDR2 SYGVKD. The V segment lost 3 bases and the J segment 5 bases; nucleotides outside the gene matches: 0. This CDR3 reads CAISEQGDQPQHF. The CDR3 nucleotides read TGTGCCATCAGTGAACAGGGGGATCAGCCCCAGCATTTT.

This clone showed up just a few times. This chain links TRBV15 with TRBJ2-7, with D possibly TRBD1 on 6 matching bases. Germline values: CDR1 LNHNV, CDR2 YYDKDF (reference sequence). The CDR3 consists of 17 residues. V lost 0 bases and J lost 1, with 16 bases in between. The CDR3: CATSRDFPARGSYEQYF. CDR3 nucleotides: TGTGCCACCAGCAGAGATTTCCCCGCCAGGGGATCCTACGAGCAGTACTTC.

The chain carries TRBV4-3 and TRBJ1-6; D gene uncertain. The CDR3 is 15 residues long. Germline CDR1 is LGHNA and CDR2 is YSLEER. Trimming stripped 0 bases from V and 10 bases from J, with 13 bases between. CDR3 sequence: CASSQDQVPGSPLHF. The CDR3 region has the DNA TGCGCCAGCAGCCAAGATCAGGTCCCGGGGTCACCCCTCCACTTT.

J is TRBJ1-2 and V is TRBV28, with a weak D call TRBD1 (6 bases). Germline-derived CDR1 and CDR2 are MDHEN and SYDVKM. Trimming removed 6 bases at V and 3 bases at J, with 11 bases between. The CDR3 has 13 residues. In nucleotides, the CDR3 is TGTGCCAGCAGCGGACAGCCAGACTATGGCTACACCTTC. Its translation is CASSGQPDYGYTF.

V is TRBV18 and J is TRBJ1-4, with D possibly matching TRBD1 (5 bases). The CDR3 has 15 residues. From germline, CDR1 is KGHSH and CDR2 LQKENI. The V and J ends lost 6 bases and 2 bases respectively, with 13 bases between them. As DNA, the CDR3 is TGTGCCAGCTCCCCCCATCGACAGACTAATGAAAAACTGTTTTTT. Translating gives CASSPHRQTNEKLFF.

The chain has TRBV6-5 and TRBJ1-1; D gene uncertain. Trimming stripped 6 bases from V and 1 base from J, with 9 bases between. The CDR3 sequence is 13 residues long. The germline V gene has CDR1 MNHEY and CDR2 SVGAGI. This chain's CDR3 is CASSKSTNTEAFF. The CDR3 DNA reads TGTGCCAGCAGCAAGTCAACGAACACTGAAGCTTTCTTT.

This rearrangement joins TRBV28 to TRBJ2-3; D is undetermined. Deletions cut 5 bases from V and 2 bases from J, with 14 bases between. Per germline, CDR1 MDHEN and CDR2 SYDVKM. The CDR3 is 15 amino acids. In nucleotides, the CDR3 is TGTGCCAGCAGTCCCTTATCTAAGAACACAGATACGCAGTATTTT. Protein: CASSPLSKNTDTQYF. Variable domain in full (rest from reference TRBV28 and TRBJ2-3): DVKVTQSSRYLVKRTGEKVFLECVQDMDHENMFWYRQDPGLGLRLIYFSYDVKMKEKGDIPEGYSVSREKKERFSLILESASTNQTSMYLCASSPLSKNTDTQYFGPGTRLTVL.

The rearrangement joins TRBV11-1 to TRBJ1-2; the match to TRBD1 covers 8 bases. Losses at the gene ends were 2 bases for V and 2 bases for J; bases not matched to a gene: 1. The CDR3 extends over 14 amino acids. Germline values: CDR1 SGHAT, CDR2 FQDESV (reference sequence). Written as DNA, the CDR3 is TGTGCCAGCAGCTTACGACAGGGGAACTATGGCTACACCTTC. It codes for CASSLRQGNYGYTF.

CDR3 sequence: CASSPSGTGDSGYTF. For the CDR3, the DNA is TGTGCCAGCTCACCTTCCGGGACAGGGGACTCTGGCTACACCTTC. The chain combines TRBV18 with TRBJ1-2; TRBD1 matches 10 bases. Germline lookup yields CDR1 KGHSH and CDR2 LQKENI. The V segment lost 3 bases and the J segment 7 bases; nucleotides outside the gene matches: 8. This CDR3 spans 15 amino acids.

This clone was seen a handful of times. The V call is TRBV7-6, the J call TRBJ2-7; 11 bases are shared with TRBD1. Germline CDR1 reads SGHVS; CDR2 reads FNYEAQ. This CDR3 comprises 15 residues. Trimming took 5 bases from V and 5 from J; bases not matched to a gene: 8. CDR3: CASSDGQGARNEQYF. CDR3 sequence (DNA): TGTGCCAGCAGCGATGGACAGGGGGCTCGGAACGAGCAGTACTTC.

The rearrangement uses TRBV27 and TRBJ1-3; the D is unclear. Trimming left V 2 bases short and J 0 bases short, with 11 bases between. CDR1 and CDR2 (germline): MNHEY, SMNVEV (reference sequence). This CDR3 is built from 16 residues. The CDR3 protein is CASSLATPRSGNTIYF. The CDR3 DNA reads TGTGCCAGCAGTTTAGCCACCCCCCGCTCTGGAAACACCATATATTTT.

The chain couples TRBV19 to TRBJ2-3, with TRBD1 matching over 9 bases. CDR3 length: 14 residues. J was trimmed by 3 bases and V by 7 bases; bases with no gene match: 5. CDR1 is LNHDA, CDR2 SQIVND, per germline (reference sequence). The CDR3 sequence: CASTSGQGTDTQYF. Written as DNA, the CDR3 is TGTGCCAGTACCTCGGGACAGGGTACAGATACGCAGTATTTT.

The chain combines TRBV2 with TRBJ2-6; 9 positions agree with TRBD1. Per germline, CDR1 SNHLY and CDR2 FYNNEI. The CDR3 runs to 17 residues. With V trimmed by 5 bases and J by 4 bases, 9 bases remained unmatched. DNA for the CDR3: TGTGCCAGCAGTTCGCCGTACAGGGGGCTAGGGGCCAACGTCCTGACTTTC. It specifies CASSSPYRGLGANVLTF.

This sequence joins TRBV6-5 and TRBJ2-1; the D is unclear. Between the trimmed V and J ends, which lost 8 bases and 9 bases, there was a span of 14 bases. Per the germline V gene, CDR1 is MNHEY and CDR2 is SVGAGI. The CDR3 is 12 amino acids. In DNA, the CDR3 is TGTGCCAGCTCTTCCAAGGGATTTGAGCAGTTCTTC. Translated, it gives CASSSKGFEQFF.